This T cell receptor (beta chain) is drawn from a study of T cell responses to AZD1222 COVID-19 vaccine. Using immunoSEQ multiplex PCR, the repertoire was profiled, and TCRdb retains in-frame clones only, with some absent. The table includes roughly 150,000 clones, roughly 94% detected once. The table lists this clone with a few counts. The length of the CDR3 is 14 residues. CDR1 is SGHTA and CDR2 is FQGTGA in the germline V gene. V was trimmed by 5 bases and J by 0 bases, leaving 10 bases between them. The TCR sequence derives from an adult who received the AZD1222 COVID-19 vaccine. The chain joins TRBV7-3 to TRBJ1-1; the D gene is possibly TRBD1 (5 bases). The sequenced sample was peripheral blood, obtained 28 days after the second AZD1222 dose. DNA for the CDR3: TGTGCCAGCAGCGGGACGACAGTGAACACTGAAGCTTTCTTT. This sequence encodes CASSGTTVNTEAFF. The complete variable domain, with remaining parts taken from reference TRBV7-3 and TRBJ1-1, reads GAGVSQTPSNKVTEKGKYVELRCDPISGHTALYWYRQSLGQGPEFLIYFQGTGAADDSGLPNDRFFAVRPEGSVSTLKIQRTERGDSAVYLCASSGTTVNTEAFFGQGTRLTVV.